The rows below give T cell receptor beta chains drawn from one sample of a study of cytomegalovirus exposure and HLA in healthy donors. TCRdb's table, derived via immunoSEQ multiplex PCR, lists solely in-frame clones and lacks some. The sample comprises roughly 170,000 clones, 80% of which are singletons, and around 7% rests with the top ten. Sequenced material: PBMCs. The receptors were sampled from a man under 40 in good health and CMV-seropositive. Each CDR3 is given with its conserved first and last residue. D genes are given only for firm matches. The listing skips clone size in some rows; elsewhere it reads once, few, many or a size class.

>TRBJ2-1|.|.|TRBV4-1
CASSARLTLYNEQFF
TGCGCCAGCAGCGCCCGATTGACTTTGTACAATGAGCAGTTCTTC
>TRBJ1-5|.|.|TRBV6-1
CASSPGQISNQPQHF
TGTGCCAGCAGCCCAGGACAAATCAGCAATCAGCCCCAGCATTTT
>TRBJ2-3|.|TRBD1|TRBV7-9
CASSAVGQGVVDTQYF
TGTGCCAGCAGCGCGGTGGGACAGGGGGTCGTAGATACGCAGTATTTT
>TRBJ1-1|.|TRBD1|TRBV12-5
CASGPLDRAGTEAFF
TGTGCTAGTGGTCCCCTAGACAGGGCGGGAACTGAAGCTTTCTTT
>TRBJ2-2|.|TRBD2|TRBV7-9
CASSLESAGLANTGELFF
TGTGCCAGCAGCTTAGAATCAGCGGGGCTCGCGAACACCGGGGAGCTGTTTTTT
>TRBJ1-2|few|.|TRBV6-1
CASIPGVRAVAYTF
TGTGCCAGCATACCCGGAGTTCGTGCAGTTGCCTACACCTTC
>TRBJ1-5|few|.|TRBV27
CASSPEGDGGNQPQHF
TGTGCCAGCAGTCCCGAGGGGGATGGAGGCAATCAGCCCCAGCATTTT
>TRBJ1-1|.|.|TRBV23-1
CASSQDIRSNTEAFF
TGCGCCAGCAGTCAAGACATAAGATCGAACACTGAAGCTTTCTTT
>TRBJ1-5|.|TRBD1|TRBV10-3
CAISESGDRSNQPQHF
TGTGCCATCAGTGAGTCGGGGGACAGGTCAAATCAGCCCCAGCATTTT
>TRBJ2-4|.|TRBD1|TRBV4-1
CASSQPGQPPKNIQYF
TGCGCCAGCAGCCAACCGGGACAGCCACCCAAAAACATTCAGTACTTC
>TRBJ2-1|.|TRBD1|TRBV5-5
CASSGQTGRNEQFF
TGTGCCAGCAGCGGTCAGACAGGGCGGAATGAGCAGTTCTTC
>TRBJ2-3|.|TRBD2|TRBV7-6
CASRSGLAIGDTQYF
TGTGCCAGCAGGTCCGGACTAGCGATTGGAGATACGCAGTATTTT
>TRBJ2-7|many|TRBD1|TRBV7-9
CASSPSRGQGVYEQYF
TGTGCCAGCAGCCCATCACGGGGACAGGGTGTCTACGAGCAGTACTTC
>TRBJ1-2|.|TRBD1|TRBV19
CASSIIGQGGGYTF
TGTGCCAGTAGTATTATAGGACAGGGTGGTGGCTACACCTTC
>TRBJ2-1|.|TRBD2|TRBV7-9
CSSSFSGGPYNEQFF
TGTTCCAGCAGTTTTAGCGGGGGGCCTTACAATGAGCAGTTCTTC
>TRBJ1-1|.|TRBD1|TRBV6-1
CASSERRRGRGRGTEAFF
TGTGCCAGCAGTGAGCGTAGGAGGGGTAGGGGGCGCGGGACTGAAGCTTTCTTT
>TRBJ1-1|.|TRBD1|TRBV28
CASSFGQGADTEAFF
TGTGCCAGCAGTTTCGGACAGGGGGCTGACACTGAAGCTTTCTTT
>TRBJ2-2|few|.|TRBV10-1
CASSESEYGELFF
TGCGCCAGCAGTGAGTCGGAGTACGGGGAGCTGTTTTTT
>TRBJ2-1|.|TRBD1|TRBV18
CASSPEGTGSYNEQFF
TGTGCCAGCTCACCGGAAGGGACAGGATCGTACAATGAGCAGTTCTTC
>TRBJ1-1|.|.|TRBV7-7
CASSQRTENTEAFF
TGTGCCAGCAGCCAGCGGACAGAGAACACTGAAGCTTTCTTT
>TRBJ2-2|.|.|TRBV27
CASSLAYGSTGELFF
TGTGCCAGCAGTTTAGCGTACGGGTCCACCGGGGAGCTGTTTTTT
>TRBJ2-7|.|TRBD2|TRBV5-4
CASSIAGGKYYEQYF
TGTGCCAGCAGCATAGCGGGAGGAAAGTACTACGAGCAGTACTTC
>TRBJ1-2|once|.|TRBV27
CASSLSRGASYGYTF
TGTGCCAGCAGTTTATCCCGGGGAGCTAGCTATGGCTACACCTTC
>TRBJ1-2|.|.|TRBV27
CASSLSLGGGIYGYTF
TGTGCCAGCAGTTTATCGTTAGGGGGTGGTATCTATGGCTACACCTTC
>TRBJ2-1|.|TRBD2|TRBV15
CATNTRNGNGGNEQFF
TGTGCCACCAATACCAGAAACGGGAACGGGGGGAATGAGCAGTTCTTC
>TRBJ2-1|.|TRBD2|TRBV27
CATEVQLAGRTGPHNEQFF
TGTGCCACCGAAGTCCAGCTAGCGGGTCGCACCGGCCCCCACAATGAGCAGTTCTTC
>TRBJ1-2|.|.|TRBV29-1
CSVEVPTRGGYTF
TGCAGCGTTGAAGTACCCACCCGGGGTGGCTACACCTTC
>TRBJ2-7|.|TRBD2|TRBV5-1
CASSLGEGYEQYF
TGCGCCAGCAGCTTGGGGGAGGGCTACGAGCAGTACTTC
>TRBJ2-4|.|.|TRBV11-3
CASSLGLAIKNIQYF
TGTGCCAGCAGCTTAGGGCTAGCTATCAAAAACATTCAGTACTTC
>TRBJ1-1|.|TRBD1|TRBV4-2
CASSQDKRGQGRTEAFF
TGTGCCAGCAGCCAAGATAAACGGGGACAGGGGAGGACTGAAGCTTTCTTT
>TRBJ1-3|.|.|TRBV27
CASSLRMGRGDTIYF
TGTGCCAGCAGTTTAAGGATGGGCAGGGGAGACACCATATATTTT
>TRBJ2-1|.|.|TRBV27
CASSLSAHNEQFF
TGTGCCAGCAGTTTATCGGCCCACAATGAGCAGTTCTTC